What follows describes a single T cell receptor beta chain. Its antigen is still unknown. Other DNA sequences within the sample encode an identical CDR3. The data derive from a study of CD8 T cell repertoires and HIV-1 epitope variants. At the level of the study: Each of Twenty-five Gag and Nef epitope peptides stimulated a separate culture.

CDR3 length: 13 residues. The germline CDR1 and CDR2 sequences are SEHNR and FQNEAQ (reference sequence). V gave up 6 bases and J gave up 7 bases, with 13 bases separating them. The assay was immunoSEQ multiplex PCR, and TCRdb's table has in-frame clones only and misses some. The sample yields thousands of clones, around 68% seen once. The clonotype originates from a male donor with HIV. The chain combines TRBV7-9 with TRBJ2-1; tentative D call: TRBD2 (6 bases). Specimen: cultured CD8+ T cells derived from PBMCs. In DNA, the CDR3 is TGTGCCAGCAGTCACGGGACTGAGAATGAGCAGTTCTTC. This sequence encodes CASSHGTENEQFF.